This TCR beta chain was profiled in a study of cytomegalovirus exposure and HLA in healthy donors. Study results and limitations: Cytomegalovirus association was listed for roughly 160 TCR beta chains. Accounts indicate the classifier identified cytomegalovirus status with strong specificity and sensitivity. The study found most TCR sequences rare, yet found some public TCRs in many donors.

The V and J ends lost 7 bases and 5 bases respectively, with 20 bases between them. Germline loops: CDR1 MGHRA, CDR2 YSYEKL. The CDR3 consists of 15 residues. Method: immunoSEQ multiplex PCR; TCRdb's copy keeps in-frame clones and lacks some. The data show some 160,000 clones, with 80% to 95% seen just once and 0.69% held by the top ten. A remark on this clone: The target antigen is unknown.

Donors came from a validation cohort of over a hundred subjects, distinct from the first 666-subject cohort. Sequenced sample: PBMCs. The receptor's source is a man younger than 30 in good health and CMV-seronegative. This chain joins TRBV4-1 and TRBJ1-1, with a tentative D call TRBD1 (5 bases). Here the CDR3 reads CASIGEGLGGTEAFF. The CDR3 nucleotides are TGCGCCAGCATCGGGGAGGGGCTGGGGGGAACTGAAGCTTTCTTT.